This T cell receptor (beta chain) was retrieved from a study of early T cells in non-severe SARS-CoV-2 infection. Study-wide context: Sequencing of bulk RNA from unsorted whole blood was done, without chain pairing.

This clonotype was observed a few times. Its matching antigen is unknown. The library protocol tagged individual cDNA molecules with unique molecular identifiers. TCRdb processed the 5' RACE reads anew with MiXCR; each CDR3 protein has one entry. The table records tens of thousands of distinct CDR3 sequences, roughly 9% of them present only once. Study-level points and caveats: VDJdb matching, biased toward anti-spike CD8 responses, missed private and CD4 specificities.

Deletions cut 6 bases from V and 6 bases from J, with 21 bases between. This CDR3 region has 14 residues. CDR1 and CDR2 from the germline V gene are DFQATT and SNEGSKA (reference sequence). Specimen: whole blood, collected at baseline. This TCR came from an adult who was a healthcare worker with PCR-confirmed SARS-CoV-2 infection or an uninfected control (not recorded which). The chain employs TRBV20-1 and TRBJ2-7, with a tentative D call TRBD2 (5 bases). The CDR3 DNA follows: TGCAGTGCCCGAAGAACTAGACAAGTCGGCGAGCAGTACTTC. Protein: CSARRTRQVGEQYF.